This is a list of T cell receptor beta chains from one sample in a study of cytomegalovirus exposure and HLA in healthy donors. Profiling relied on immunoSEQ multiplex PCR, and the TCRdb table lists in-frame clones only, not all of them. Counted here are about 79,000 clones, 93% occurring once; the ten biggest clones make up 3.6%. The sample was PBMCs. These receptors all stem from a woman aged 25 to 39 in good health and CMV-seronegative. CDR3s include the opening cysteine and the closing phenylalanine or tryptophan. D genes are given only for firm matches. Only part of the rows carry a size: once, few, many, or a class if the clone is expanded.

D gene: -; CDR3 length: 14; J gene: TRBJ1-4; clone size: -; V gene: TRBV6-1; CDR3 DNA: TGTGCCAGCAGTGACCCCCGGACACCGGAAAAACTGTTTTTT; CDR3 protein: CASSDPRTPEKLFF
D gene: -; CDR3 length: 16; J gene: TRBJ2-7; clone size: -; V gene: TRBV5-6; CDR3 DNA: TGTGCCAGCAGCCCAATCTGGACAGTCCAGGACTACGAGCAGTACTTC; CDR3 protein: CASSPIWTVQDYEQYF
D gene: -; CDR3 length: 13; J gene: TRBJ2-5; clone size: -; V gene: TRBV5-1; CDR3 DNA: TGCGCCAGCAGCCCTCCATCCACTGAGACCCAGTACTTC; CDR3 protein: CASSPPSTETQYF
D gene: TRBD1; CDR3 length: 16; J gene: TRBJ1-2; clone size: -; V gene: TRBV5-6; CDR3 DNA: TGTGCCAGCAGCTTGGCGGACAGGGCTGGGGGCTATGGCTACACCTTC; CDR3 protein: CASSLADRAGGYGYTF
D gene: -; CDR3 length: 17; J gene: TRBJ1-2; clone size: -; V gene: TRBV4-3; CDR3 DNA: TGCGCCAGCAGCCGCCACCCCGAGACAGACCTCAACTATGGCTACACCTTC; CDR3 protein: CASSRHPETDLNYGYTF
D gene: TRBD2; CDR3 length: 14; J gene: TRBJ2-2; clone size: -; V gene: TRBV9; CDR3 DNA: TGTGCCAGTCGGACTAGCGGGGGGACCGGGGAGCTGTTTTTT; CDR3 protein: CASRTSGGTGELFF
D gene: TRBD2; CDR3 length: 14; J gene: TRBJ2-1; clone size: -; V gene: TRBV6-6; CDR3 DNA: TGTGCCAGCTCAAGGACTAGCGGGAGTGGGGAGCAGTTCTTC; CDR3 protein: CASSRTSGSGEQFF
D gene: -; CDR3 length: 15; J gene: TRBJ1-1; clone size: -; V gene: TRBV28; CDR3 DNA: TGTGCCAGCAGTTTATTTCATACAGGGAACACTGAAGCTTTCTTT; CDR3 protein: CASSLFHTGNTEAFF
D gene: TRBD2; CDR3 length: 16; J gene: TRBJ2-3; clone size: -; V gene: TRBV27; CDR3 DNA: TGTGCCAGCAGTTCAACTAGCGGGGGGTATTTCGATACGCAGTATTTT; CDR3 protein: CASSSTSGGYFDTQYF
D gene: -; CDR3 length: 13; J gene: TRBJ2-5; clone size: -; V gene: TRBV29-1; CDR3 DNA: TGCAGCGTTGTTCGTCGGGATCTAGAGACCCAGTACTTC; CDR3 protein: CSVVRRDLETQYF
D gene: -; CDR3 length: 14; J gene: TRBJ1-2; clone size: -; V gene: TRBV27; CDR3 DNA: TGTGCCAGCAGACGCACCGGGACTGGGGCCCGCTACACCTTC; CDR3 protein: CASRRTGTGARYTF
D gene: TRBD1; CDR3 length: 15; J gene: TRBJ2-7; clone size: -; V gene: TRBV19; CDR3 DNA: TGTGCCAGTAGTACCGGCCGGGACAGGGGGCGAGAGCAGTACTTC; CDR3 protein: CASSTGRDRGREQYF
D gene: -; CDR3 length: 13; J gene: TRBJ1-5; clone size: -; V gene: TRBV19; CDR3 DNA: TGTGCCAGTAGACCCGAGGTCAATCAGCCCCAGCATTTT; CDR3 protein: CASRPEVNQPQHF
D gene: -; CDR3 length: 15; J gene: TRBJ2-3; clone size: once; V gene: TRBV7-9; CDR3 DNA: TGTGCCAGCAGCTTACCAGGGATAACCTCAGATACGCAGTATTTT; CDR3 protein: CASSLPGITSDTQYF
D gene: -; CDR3 length: 14; J gene: TRBJ1-1; clone size: -; V gene: TRBV6-6; CDR3 DNA: TGTGCCAGCAGTTACGACAGCCTGAGGACTGAAGCTTTCTTT; CDR3 protein: CASSYDSLRTEAFF
D gene: TRBD2; CDR3 length: 16; J gene: TRBJ2-3; clone size: -; V gene: TRBV29-1; CDR3 DNA: TGCAGCGTTGCTGAAATGTTAGCGGGAGCGGCAGATACGCAGTATTTT; CDR3 protein: CSVAEMLAGAADTQYF
D gene: -; CDR3 length: 15; J gene: TRBJ2-3; clone size: -; V gene: TRBV9; CDR3 DNA: TGTGCCAGCAGCGTAGGGAGGGGAGTTTCAGATACGCAGTATTTT; CDR3 protein: CASSVGRGVSDTQYF
D gene: TRBD1; CDR3 length: 13; J gene: TRBJ2-7; clone size: once; V gene: TRBV30; CDR3 DNA: TGTGCCTGGAGTGGGGACAGGGTGTACGAGCAGTACTTC; CDR3 protein: CAWSGDRVYEQYF
D gene: -; CDR3 length: 16; J gene: TRBJ1-1; clone size: once; V gene: TRBV28; CDR3 DNA: TGTGCCAGCAGCCGCGGACAGAGTCTAATGAACACTGAAGCTTTCTTT; CDR3 protein: CASSRGQSLMNTEAFF
D gene: -; CDR3 length: 15; J gene: TRBJ2-5; clone size: -; V gene: TRBV5-5; CDR3 DNA: TGTGCCAGCAGCTTCGCCACAGGGACCCAAGAGACCCAGTACTTC; CDR3 protein: CASSFATGTQETQYF
D gene: -; CDR3 length: 16; J gene: TRBJ1-1; clone size: -; V gene: TRBV27; CDR3 DNA: TGTGCCAGCAGTTTGGTTTCGGGGTCCTTGAACACTGAAGCTTTCTTT; CDR3 protein: CASSLVSGSLNTEAFF
D gene: TRBD1; CDR3 length: 16; J gene: TRBJ1-6; clone size: -; V gene: TRBV6-6; CDR3 DNA: TGTGCCAGCAGGCTACAGACAGGGGCTGATAATTCACCCCTCCACTTT; CDR3 protein: CASRLQTGADNSPLHF
D gene: TRBD1; CDR3 length: 15; J gene: TRBJ2-1; clone size: -; V gene: TRBV12-5; CDR3 DNA: TGTGCTAGTGGTTTAAGGGGACAGGGGAACAATGAGCAGTTCTTC; CDR3 protein: CASGLRGQGNNEQFF
D gene: -; CDR3 length: 16; J gene: TRBJ1-1; clone size: -; V gene: TRBV18; CDR3 DNA: TGTGCCAGCTCACCGTATACAGAGGGGGTGAACACTGAAGCTTTCTTT; CDR3 protein: CASSPYTEGVNTEAFF
D gene: -; CDR3 length: 14; J gene: TRBJ2-3; clone size: -; V gene: TRBV7-9; CDR3 DNA: TGTGCCAGCAGCTTTCTAGCTAGCACAGATACGCAGTATTTT; CDR3 protein: CASSFLASTDTQYF
D gene: -; CDR3 length: 16; J gene: TRBJ1-5; clone size: -; V gene: TRBV2; CDR3 DNA: TGTGCCAGCAGTGAAGCAGCCTCCCGGCGAGGACAGCCCCAGCATTTT; CDR3 protein: CASSEAASRRGQPQHF
D gene: TRBD1; CDR3 length: 14; J gene: TRBJ1-4; clone size: once; V gene: TRBV18; CDR3 DNA: TGTGCCAGCTCACCCACAGGGGGAAGTGAAAAACTGTTTTTT; CDR3 protein: CASSPTGGSEKLFF
D gene: TRBD2; CDR3 length: 16; J gene: TRBJ2-2; clone size: -; V gene: TRBV5-1; CDR3 DNA: TGCGCCAGCAGCCCAGCGGGGGCACCGAACACCGGGGAGCTGTTTTTT; CDR3 protein: CASSPAGAPNTGELFF
D gene: -; CDR3 length: 15; J gene: TRBJ1-5; clone size: -; V gene: TRBV19; CDR3 DNA: TGTGCCAGTAAAGTGCAGATTTTTAGCAATCAGCCCCAGCATTTT; CDR3 protein: CASKVQIFSNQPQHF
D gene: TRBD2; CDR3 length: 16; J gene: TRBJ2-3; clone size: -; V gene: TRBV7-6; CDR3 DNA: TGTGCCAGCAGCTCACTAGCGGGGGCCAGCACAGATACGCAGTATTTT; CDR3 protein: CASSSLAGASTDTQYF
D gene: -; CDR3 length: 14; J gene: TRBJ2-7; clone size: -; V gene: TRBV18; CDR3 DNA: TGTGCCAGCTCGGAAGCCGGGGGGCCCCTCGAGCAGTACTTC; CDR3 protein: CASSEAGGPLEQYF
D gene: TRBD2; CDR3 length: 17; J gene: TRBJ2-3; clone size: -; V gene: TRBV2; CDR3 DNA: TGTGCCAGCAGTCGGACTAGCGGATCACCAGGGGTAGATACGCAGTATTTT; CDR3 protein: CASSRTSGSPGVDTQYF
D gene: TRBD2; CDR3 length: 16; J gene: TRBJ2-7; clone size: -; V gene: TRBV9; CDR3 DNA: TGTGCCAGCAGCGTAGAAGCGGGAGAAAAGGTTAGGGAGCAGTACTTC; CDR3 protein: CASSVEAGEKVREQYF
D gene: TRBD1; CDR3 length: 15; J gene: TRBJ1-4; clone size: once; V gene: TRBV7-7; CDR3 DNA: TGTGCTAGCAGCTTAGGGACAGCAACTAATGAAAAACTGTTTTTT; CDR3 protein: CASSLGTATNEKLFF
D gene: -; CDR3 length: 17; J gene: TRBJ2-7; clone size: -; V gene: TRBV27; CDR3 DNA: TGTGCCAGCAGTTTATCGATAGACCCTCGGGTAAACTACGAGCAGTACTTC; CDR3 protein: CASSLSIDPRVNYEQYF
D gene: TRBD1; CDR3 length: 13; J gene: TRBJ1-1; clone size: -; V gene: TRBV5-6; CDR3 DNA: TGTGCCAGCAGCCCTAAGGACAGGGATGAAGCTTTCTTT; CDR3 protein: CASSPKDRDEAFF
D gene: TRBD1; CDR3 length: 16; J gene: TRBJ2-7; clone size: few; V gene: TRBV7-3; CDR3 DNA: TGTGCCAGCAGCTTAACACTCGGGACAGAGTCCTACGAGCAGTACTTC; CDR3 protein: CASSLTLGTESYEQYF